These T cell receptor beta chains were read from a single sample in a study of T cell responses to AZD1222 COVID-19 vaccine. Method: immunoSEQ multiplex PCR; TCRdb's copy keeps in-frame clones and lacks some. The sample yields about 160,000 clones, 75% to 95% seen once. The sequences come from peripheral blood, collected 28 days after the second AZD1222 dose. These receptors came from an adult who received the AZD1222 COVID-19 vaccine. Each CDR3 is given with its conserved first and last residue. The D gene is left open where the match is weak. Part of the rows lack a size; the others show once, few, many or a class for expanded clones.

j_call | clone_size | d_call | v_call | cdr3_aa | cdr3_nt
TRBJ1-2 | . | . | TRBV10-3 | CAISEPGPGGYTF | TGTGCCATCAGTGAGCCGGGACCGGGCGGCTACACCTTC
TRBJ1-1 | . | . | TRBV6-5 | CASSPPSFMNTEAFF | TGTGCCAGCAGTCCCCCCTCTTTCATGAACACTGAAGCTTTCTTT
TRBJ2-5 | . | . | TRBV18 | CASSPQDTARGAQYF | TGTGCCAGCTCACCACAGGACACCGCACGCGGGGCCCAGTACTTC
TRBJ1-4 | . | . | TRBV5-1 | CASSGQGLGNEKLFF | TGCGCCAGCAGCGGCCAGGGGTTGGGTAATGAAAAACTGTTTTTT
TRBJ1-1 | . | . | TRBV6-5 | CASSYTQGSTEAFF | TGTGCCAGCAGTTACACACAGGGCAGCACTGAAGCTTTCTTT
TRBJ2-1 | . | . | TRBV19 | CASSIEGRETGEQFF | TGTGCCAGTAGTATAGAGGGGCGGGAGACAGGTGAGCAGTTCTTC
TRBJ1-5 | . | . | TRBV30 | CAWSVGPHSNQPQHF | TGTGCCTGGAGTGTAGGGCCCCATAGCAATCAGCCCCAGCATTTT
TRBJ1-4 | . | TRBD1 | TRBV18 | CASSRPGTGAVNEKLFF | TGTGCCAGCTCACGTCCCGGGACAGGGGCCGTTAATGAAAAACTGTTTTTT
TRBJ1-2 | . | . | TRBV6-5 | CASSPRIGYYGYTF | TGTGCCAGCAGCCCCCGGATAGGGTACTATGGCTACACCTTC
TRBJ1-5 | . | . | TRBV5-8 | CASSSDRNQPQHF | TGTGCCAGCAGTTCGGACAGAAATCAGCCCCAGCATTTT
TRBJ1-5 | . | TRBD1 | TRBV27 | CASSSGQGVQPQHF | TGTGCCAGCAGTTCGGGACAGGGGGTGCAGCCCCAGCATTTT
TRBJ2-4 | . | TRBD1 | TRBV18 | CASSPRGGLAKNIQYF | TGTGCCAGCTCACCAAGAGGGGGCCTAGCCAAAAACATTCAGTACTTC
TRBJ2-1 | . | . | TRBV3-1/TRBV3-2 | CASSQDTAVHSNEQFF | TGTGCCAGCAGCCAAGATACGGCAGTACATTCCAATGAGCAGTTCTTC
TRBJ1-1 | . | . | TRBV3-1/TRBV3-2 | CASSQDRGWGTEAFF | TGTGCCAGCAGCCAAGACAGGGGATGGGGCACTGAAGCTTTCTTT
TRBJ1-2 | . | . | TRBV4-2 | CASSQVSLGASVGYTF | TGTGCCAGCAGCCAAGTAAGTCTGGGGGCTTCTGTCGGCTACACCTTC
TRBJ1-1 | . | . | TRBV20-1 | CSENRQAEAFF | TGCAGCGAGAACCGACAGGCGGAAGCTTTCTTT
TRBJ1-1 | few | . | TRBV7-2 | CASSFGAVGTEAFF | TGTGCCAGCAGCTTCGGGGCAGTGGGCACTGAAGCTTTCTTT
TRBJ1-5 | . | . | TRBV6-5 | CASSSHPGQTNQPQHF | TGTGCCAGCAGTTCTCACCCCGGACAGACGAATCAGCCCCAGCATTTT
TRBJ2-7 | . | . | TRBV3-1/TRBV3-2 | CASSQGRYEQYF | TGTGCCAGCAGCCAAGGGAGGTACGAGCAGTACTTC
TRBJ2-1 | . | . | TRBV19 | CASSVQGNEQFF | TGTGCCAGTAGTGTACAGGGCAATGAGCAGTTCTTC
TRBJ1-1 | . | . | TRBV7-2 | CASSLGGQSLEAFF | TGTGCCAGCAGCTTAGGCGGACAGTCCCTTGAAGCTTTCTTT
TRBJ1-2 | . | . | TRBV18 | CASSQGPTNYGYTF | TGTGCCAGCTCCCAGGGCCCTACTAACTATGGCTACACCTTC
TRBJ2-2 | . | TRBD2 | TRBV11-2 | CASSQLGGTGMAGELFF | TGTGCCAGCAGCCAATTGGGGGGGACGGGAATGGCCGGGGAGCTGTTTTTT
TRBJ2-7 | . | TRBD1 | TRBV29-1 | CSVGQGISYEQYF | TGCAGCGTTGGACAGGGGATCTCCTACGAGCAGTACTTC
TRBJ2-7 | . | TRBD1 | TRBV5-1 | CASSLGDSSYEQYF | TGCGCCAGCAGCTTGGGGGACAGCTCCTACGAGCAGTACTTC
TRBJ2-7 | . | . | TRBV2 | CASSPGQVYEQYF | TGTGCCAGCAGCCCGGGACAAGTCTACGAGCAGTACTTC
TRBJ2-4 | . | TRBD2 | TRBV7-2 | CASSPRLAGSNIQYF | TGTGCCAGCAGCCCCCGACTAGCGGGGTCAAACATTCAGTACTTC
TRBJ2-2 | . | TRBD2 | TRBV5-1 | CASSLAGTSATGELFF | TGCGCCAGCAGCTTGGCGGGGACTAGCGCCACCGGGGAGCTGTTTTTT
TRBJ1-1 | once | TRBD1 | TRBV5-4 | CASSSGTGYEAFF | TGTGCCAGCAGCTCCGGGACAGGTTATGAAGCTTTCTTT
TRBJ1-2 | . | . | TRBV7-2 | CASSLDGGTLSGYTF | TGTGCCAGCAGCTTAGACGGAGGGACCCTGAGTGGCTACACCTTC
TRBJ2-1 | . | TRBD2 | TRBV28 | CASGGGPRVEQFF | TGTGCCAGCGGGGGAGGGCCACGGGTTGAGCAGTTCTTC
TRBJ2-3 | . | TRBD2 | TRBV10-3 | CATSTSPQTDTQYF | TGTGCCACCTCGACTAGCCCACAGACAGATACGCAGTATTTT
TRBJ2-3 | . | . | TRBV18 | CASSPASLADTQYF | TGTGCCAGCTCACCAGCAAGCCTGGCAGATACGCAGTATTTT
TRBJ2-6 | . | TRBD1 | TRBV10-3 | CAISERGTGGGSGANVLTF | TGTGCCATCAGTGAGAGGGGGACAGGGGGCGGCTCTGGGGCCAACGTCCTGACTTTC
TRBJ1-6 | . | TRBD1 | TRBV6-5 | CASRRDSYNSPLHF | TGTGCCAGCAGACGGGACAGTTATAATTCACCCCTCCACTTT
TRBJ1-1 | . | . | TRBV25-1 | CASSEWGGKGTEAFF | TGTGCCAGCAGTGAATGGGGGGGGAAAGGCACTGAAGCTTTCTTT
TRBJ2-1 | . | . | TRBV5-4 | CASSPLAGPSSYNEQFF | TGTGCCAGCAGCCCGCTCGCAGGGCCTAGCTCCTACAATGAGCAGTTCTTC
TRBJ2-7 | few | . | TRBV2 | CASSDRPSYEQYF | TGTGCCAGCAGTGACAGGCCCTCGTACGAGCAGTACTTC